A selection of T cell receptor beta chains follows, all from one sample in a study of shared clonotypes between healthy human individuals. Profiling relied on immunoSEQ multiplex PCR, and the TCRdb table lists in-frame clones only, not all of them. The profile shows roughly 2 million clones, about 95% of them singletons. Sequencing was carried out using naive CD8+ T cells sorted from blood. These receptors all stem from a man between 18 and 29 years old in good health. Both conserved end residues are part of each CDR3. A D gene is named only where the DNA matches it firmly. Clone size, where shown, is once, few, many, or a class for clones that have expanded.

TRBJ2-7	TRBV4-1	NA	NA	CASSQEAGGQGFYEQYF	TGCGCCAGCAGCCAAGAGGCGGGAGGACAGGGGTTCTACGAGCAGTACTTC
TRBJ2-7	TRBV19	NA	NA	CASSIFQSAYEQYF	TGTGCCAGTAGTATTTTCCAGAGCGCCTACGAGCAGTACTTC
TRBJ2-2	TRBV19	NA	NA	CASSILTSTGELFF	TGTGCCAGTAGTATTTTAACAAGCACCGGGGAGCTGTTTTTT
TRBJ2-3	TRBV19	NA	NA	CASSIFRGITDTQYF	TGTGCCAGTAGTATCTTTCGGGGGATAACAGATACGCAGTATTTT
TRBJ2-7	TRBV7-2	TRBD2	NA	CASSSTPREFYEQYF	TGTGCCAGCAGCTCCACCCCGCGGGAGTTCTACGAGCAGTACTTC
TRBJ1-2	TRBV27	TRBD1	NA	CASSKLDRGGGYTF	TGTGCCAGCAGTAAGCTCGACAGGGGTGGTGGCTACACCTTC
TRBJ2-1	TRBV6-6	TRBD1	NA	CASSYRTGDEQFF	TGTGCCAGCAGTTACAGGACAGGGGATGAGCAGTTCTTC
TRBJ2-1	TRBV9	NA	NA	CASSVEGSSSSYNEQFF	TGTGCCAGCAGCGTAGAGGGCAGCTCAAGCTCCTACAATGAGCAGTTCTTC
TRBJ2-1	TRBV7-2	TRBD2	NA	CASSLVSLAGYEQFF	TGTGCCAGCAGCTTAGTTTCCCTAGCGGGCTACGAGCAGTTCTTC
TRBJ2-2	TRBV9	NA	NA	CASSPAAWDGELFF	TGTGCCAGCAGTCCCGCCGCGTGGGACGGGGAGCTGTTTTTT
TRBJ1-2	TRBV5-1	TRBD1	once	CASSPETGGWAGYTF	TGCGCCAGCAGCCCCGAGACAGGGGGCTGGGCTGGCTACACCTTC
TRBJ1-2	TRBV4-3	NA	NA	CASSQGRTVGYGYTF	TGCGCCAGCAGCCAAGGTCGCACGGTGGGCTATGGCTACACCTTC
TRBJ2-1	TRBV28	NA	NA	CASKNRASEYNEQFF	TGTGCCAGCAAAAACAGGGCCTCCGAATACAATGAGCAGTTCTTC
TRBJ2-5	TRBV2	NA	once	CASTDGYQETQYF	TGTGCCAGCACCGACGGGTACCAAGAGACCCAGTACTTC